A single sample gave rise to the 28 T cell receptor beta chains below, sequenced in a study of CD4 T cells in relation to SARS-CoV-2 and coronaviruses (dated by TCRdb to the early 2020s). CD4+ T cells from unexposed donors were collected before the COVID-19 pandemic (2011-2018). The EasySep CD4+ T cell isolation kit was used to isolate CD4+ T cells once the cultures had run for roughly 11 days. The library was produced with the immunoSEQ multiplex PCR assay. This immuneACCESS table, as held by TCRdb, lists in-frame sequences with V and J called but not all clones. Of the missing ones, under half trace to an unresolved V gene in checked studies; the others have no known cause. In this sample the table shows 25,000 to 35,000 clones, approximately 79% of which occur a single time. The leading ten clones occupy around 12% of the sample. These receptors are not linked to any known antigen. The source material was CD4+ T cells from PBMCs, cultured in vitro. The receptors stem from a human donor in good health.

V gene TRBV4-3 combines with J gene TRBJ1-6; no firm D call. Trimming took 1 base from V and 3 from J, leaving 7 bases between them. Per the germline V gene, CDR1 is LGHNA and CDR2 is YSLEER. The CDR3 contains 15 residues. CDR3 sequence: CASSQAWDYNSPLHF. CDR3 nucleotide sequence: TGCGCCAGCAGCCAAGCCTGGGACTATAATTCACCCCTCCACTTT.

The chain couples TRBV30 to TRBJ1-5, with D perhaps matching TRBD1 (5 bases). Germline V gene lookup returns CDR1 GTSNPN and CDR2 SVGIG (reference sequence). With 5 bases removed from V and 7 bases from J, the gap between germline ends came to 15 bases. The CDR3 loop spans 13 amino acids. As DNA, the CDR3 is TGTGCCTGGGGCAGGGATGGTGTGCAGCCCCAGCATTTT. Its protein is CAWGRDGVQPQHF.

The chain couples TRBV19 to TRBJ2-4; D gene uncertain. This CDR3 comprises 16 residues. Germline loops: CDR1 LNHDA, CDR2 SQIVND (reference sequence). V gave up 6 bases and J gave up 0 bases, with 15 bases separating them. The CDR3 DNA sequence: TGTGCCAGTAGGACACCACGCAGTCTAGCCAAAAACATTCAGTACTTC. It encodes CASRTPRSLAKNIQYF.

This clone was seen a few times. In nucleotides, the CDR3 is TGTGCCAGCAGCTTGCTTGGGACAAGAGTTTATGGCTACACCTTC. This gives the protein CASSLLGTRVYGYTF. The chain uses TRBV7-2 and TRBJ1-2, with a possible D match to TRBD1 (6 bases). The germline CDR1 and CDR2 sequences are SGHTA and FQGNSA. Trimming took off 3 bases at V and 5 bases at J, with 16 bases between the two ends. There are 15 residues in the CDR3.

This chain links TRBV9 with TRBJ2-3; 7 bases match TRBD2. Germline CDR1 SGDLS, CDR2 YYNGEE. This CDR3 region has 16 residues. J lost 5 bases, V lost 0 bases, and 9 bases had no gene match. The CDR3 spells CASSVDQRASGDTQYF. DNA for the CDR3: TGTGCCAGCAGCGTAGATCAGCGCGCTAGCGGAGATACGCAGTATTTT.

The rearrangement links TRBV6-2 or TRBV6-3 to TRBJ1-2; D is undetermined. The germline V gene has CDR1 MNHEY and CDR2 SVGEGT. The CDR3 sequence is 16 residues long. V gave up 0 bases and J gave up 0 bases, with 11 bases separating them. CDR3 protein: CASSYSGPRSNYGYTF. CDR3 DNA sequence: TGTGCCAGCAGTTACTCCGGGCCCAGGTCTAACTATGGCTACACCTTC.

The chain combines TRBV6-2 or TRBV6-3 with TRBJ1-2; 9 bases agree with TRBD1. The germline gives CDR1 MNHEY, CDR2 SVGEGT. The CDR3 consists of 16 residues. The V gene end was trimmed by 5 bases and the J gene end by 8 bases; junction bases not matched to a gene: 15. CDR3: CASSQSGTGYPEGYTF. The CDR3 nucleotides are TGTGCCAGCAGTCAATCCGGGACAGGGTACCCTGAGGGCTACACCTTC.

The chain has TRBV7-2 and TRBJ1-3, with 9 bases identical to TRBD1. Germline loops: CDR1 SGHTA, CDR2 FQGNSA. The CDR3 runs to 17 residues. V shed 5 bases and J 0 bases; nucleotides not matched to a gene: 8. The CDR3 sequence: CASSTGTGMHSGNTIYF. The CDR3 bases are TGTGCCAGCAGCACCGGGACAGGGATGCACTCTGGAAACACCATATATTTT.

The chain recombines TRBV11-3 with TRBJ1-2; 7 nucleotides align to TRBD1. Germline lookup yields CDR1 SGHNT and CDR2 YENEEA. The ends lost 1 base at V and 4 bases at J; junction bases unmatched: 9. CDR3 length: 16 amino acids. CDR3 in amino acids: CASSLAQGYWSYGYTF. The CDR3 bases are TGTGCCAGCAGCTTAGCACAGGGGTACTGGAGCTATGGCTACACCTTC.

V usage is TRBV13 and J usage is TRBJ1-2; possibly TRBD1 for D (5 bases). The CDR3 spans 14 residues. CDR1 is PRHDT and CDR2 is FYEKMQ in the germline V gene (reference sequence). V lost 3 bases and J lost 3, with 11 bases in between. The CDR3 protein is CASSLEGSYYGYTF. In DNA, the CDR3 is TGTGCCAGCAGCTTGGAGGGGTCCTACTATGGCTACACCTTC.

This chain links TRBV29-1 with TRBJ2-1, with 7 positions matching TRBD1. V shed 5 bases and J 0 bases; nucleotides not matched to a gene: 7. The germline CDR1 and CDR2 sequences are SQVTM and ANQGSEA. CDR3 length: 15 amino acids. In DNA form, the CDR3 reads TGCAGCGTTTCAGGGACAGAGAGCTCCTACAATGAGCAGTTCTTC. It codes for CSVSGTESSYNEQFF.

The chain employs TRBV5-5 and TRBJ2-1, with 13 bases fitting TRBD2. This CDR3 contains 16 residues. The V gene end was trimmed by 2 bases and the J gene end by 7 bases; junction bases not matched to a gene: 6. Germline CDR1 is SGHKS and CDR2 is YYEKEE (reference sequence). CDR3 sequence (DNA): TGTGCCAGCAGCTTAACCGGGACTAGCGGGGAAAATGAGCAGTTCTTC. Residues: CASSLTGTSGENEQFF.

The V gene is TRBV11-1, the J gene TRBJ2-1; TRBD2 is a possible D gene (5 bases). CDR1 SGHAT and CDR2 FQDESV come from the germline V gene (reference sequence). The CDR3 sequence is 11 residues long. Between the trimmed V and J ends, which lost 5 bases and 8 bases, there was a span of 7 bases. The CDR3 region is CASSPRDEQFF. In DNA, the CDR3 is TGTGCCAGCAGCCCGAGGGATGAGCAGTTCTTC.

The chain combines TRBV6-6 with TRBJ1-4; possibly TRBD1 for D (6 bases). This CDR3 is 14 amino acids long. Germline V gene lookup returns CDR1 MNHNY and CDR2 SVGAGI (reference sequence). The V end was cut by 0 bases, the J end by 8 bases, with 10 bases between. In DNA, the CDR3 is TGTGCCAGCAGTTACTCGCAGGGGTTGGAAAAACTGTTTTTT. Translating it yields CASSYSQGLEKLFF.

About this clone itself: Other DNA sequences of this sample code for an identical CDR3. The J gene is TRBJ1-5, the V gene TRBV6-5; D unresolved. Germline V lookup: CDR1 MNHEY, CDR2 SVGAGI. This CDR3 spans 13 amino acids. Deletions cut 2 bases from V and 0 bases from J, with 2 bases between. The CDR3 bases are TGTGCCAGCAGTTACGATAGCAATCAGCCCCAGCATTTT. Translation: CASSYDSNQPQHF.

The V gene is TRBV7-2, the J gene TRBJ2-3, with D uncertain. The germline V gene encodes CDR1 SGHTA and CDR2 FQGNSA. V was pared by 4 bases and J by 10 bases, with 9 bases between. The CDR3 is made up of 11 amino acids. In DNA form, the CDR3 reads TGTGCCAGCAGCTCCCAGGTCGCGCAGTATTTT. Its protein is CASSSQVAQYF.

J is TRBJ1-1 and V is TRBV27; possible D gene TRBD1, 6 bases. Trimming stripped 5 bases from V and 2 bases from J, with 15 bases between. Per germline, CDR1 MNHEY and CDR2 SMNVEV (reference sequence). The length of the CDR3 is 15 residues. The DNA of the CDR3 is TGTGCCAGCAGTGCGCAACAAGGGGGAAACACTGAAGCTTTCTTT. Protein sequence: CASSAQQGGNTEAFF.

This clone was counted a single time. The chain is built from TRBV27 and TRBJ2-7, with 9 bases lining up with TRBD1. Germline assignment: CDR1 MNHEY and CDR2 SMNVEV (reference sequence). V lost 8 bases to trimming and J lost 6 bases; unmatched junction nucleotides: 11. The CDR3 is 14 amino acids. In DNA form, the CDR3 reads TGTGCCAGCCGGCCCGGGACAGGGTCACGCGAGCAGTACTTC. Protein: CASRPGTGSREQYF.

This rearrangement joins TRBV7-2 to TRBJ2-3; TRBD1 agrees at 8 bases. With V trimmed by 1 base and J by 5 bases, 11 bases remained unmatched. The CDR3 consists of 17 residues. Germline CDR1 and CDR2: SGHTA and FQGNSA. The CDR3 loop is CASSLVVGGQEEDTQYF. The CDR3 nucleotides read TGTGCCAGCAGCTTAGTAGTTGGGGGACAGGAGGAAGATACGCAGTATTTT.

The V call is TRBV6-5, the J call TRBJ1-2; the D gene is possibly TRBD1 (5 bases). Germline-derived CDR1 and CDR2 are MNHEY and SVGAGI. Trimming shortened V by 7 bases and J by 4 bases, and 13 bases separated the two germline ends. CDR3 length: 13 amino acids. CDR3 loop: CASNQGRTYGYTF. CDR3 bases: TGTGCCAGCAACCAGGGACGGACCTATGGCTACACCTTC.

This clone appeared once. This chain uses TRBV4-1 with TRBJ2-1; D is possibly TRBD1 (5 bases). The V and J ends lost 4 bases and 5 bases respectively, with 18 bases between them. The CDR3 length is 16 residues. Looked up from germline, CDR1 is MGHRA and CDR2 is YSYEKL. Here the CDR3 reads CASSRTGPSWDNEQFF. DNA of the CDR3: TGCGCCAGCAGCCGTACAGGACCCTCCTGGGACAATGAGCAGTTCTTC.

The chain employs TRBV20-1 and TRBJ1-4; D gene unclear. Germline loops: CDR1 DFQATT, CDR2 SNEGSKA (reference sequence). The CDR3 covers 11 residues. The germline V and J ends were trimmed by 4 bases and 8 bases, with 8 bases remaining between them. The CDR3 nucleotides read TGCAGTGCTAATCGACCGGAAAAACTGTTTTTT. Its protein product is CSANRPEKLFF.

The chain links TRBV6-6 to TRBJ2-7; 10 nucleotides align to TRBD2. Germline V CDR1 and CDR2: MNHNY, SVGAGI (reference sequence). This CDR3 is 14 amino acids long. Unmatched junction bases numbered 8, after V lost 6 bases and J lost 6 bases. The CDR3 DNA is TGTGCCAGCAGACCCGGGACTAGCGTCTCCGAGCAGTACTTC. Its protein product is CASRPGTSVSEQYF.

J is TRBJ2-3 and V is TRBV11-1; 11 bases agree with TRBD2. Per the germline V gene, CDR1 is SGHAT and CDR2 is FQDESV (reference sequence). The junction had 3 bases not matched to a gene; V was cut back by 7 bases and J by 0 bases. This CDR3 region has 15 residues. The DNA of the CDR3 is TGTGCCAGCATGCCTAGCGGGAGGAGCACAGATACGCAGTATTTT. This codes for CASMPSGRSTDTQYF.

The chain recombines TRBV5-8 with TRBJ1-5; TRBD1 might be the D (5 bases). Per germline, CDR1 SGHTS and CDR2 YDEGEE. This CDR3 spans 15 amino acids. Trimming took off 0 bases at V and 5 bases at J, with 12 bases between the two ends. Here the CDR3 DNA reads TGTGCCAGCAGCTTGGCCTTCCGAGGGGATCAGCCCCAGCATTTT. Protein sequence: CASSLAFRGDQPQHF.

The chain employs TRBV3-1 (or the pseudogene TRBV3-2) and TRBJ1-1; D uncertain. The CDR3 is 13 amino acids. V was pared by 3 bases and J by 6 bases, with 11 bases between. Germline values: CDR1 LGHDT, CDR2 YNNKEL (reference sequence). CDR3 nucleotides: TGTGCCAGCAGCCACCCCCCTTACGCTGAAGCTTTCTTT. Translation: CASSHPPYAEAFF.

A single count supports this clone. V is TRBV6-5 and J is TRBJ1-1; D may be TRBD1 (5 bases). Deletions cut 7 bases from V and 5 bases from J, with 17 bases between. CDR1 MNHEY and CDR2 SVGAGI come from the germline V gene. There are 14 residues in the CDR3. CDR3 bases: TGTGCCAGCATCGACTCCCGGGGCAGGACTGAAGCTTTCTTT. This sequence encodes CASIDSRGRTEAFF.

The chain recombines TRBV9 with TRBJ2-2; 8 positions match TRBD2. Losses at the gene ends were 2 bases for V and 2 bases for J; bases not matched to a gene: 14. Looked up from germline, CDR1 is SGDLS and CDR2 is YYNGEE. This CDR3 is 19 amino acids long. The CDR3 reads CASSVGEGVAGLNTGELFF. CDR3 sequence (DNA): TGTGCCAGCAGCGTGGGGGAGGGGGTAGCGGGACTCAACACCGGGGAGCTGTTTTTT.